This T cell receptor beta chain stems from a study of blood T cell repertoires in COVID-19. The CDR3 runs to 15 residues. The V gene's germline CDR1 is SEHNR and CDR2 FQNEAQ (reference sequence). The V end was cut by 7 bases, the J end by 0 bases, with 15 bases between. Per the study methods: Nucleated cell number was recorded as an estimate derived from reference gene primer amplification. The repertoire was sequenced with immunoSEQ multiplex PCR; TCRdb's copy has only in-frame clones and lacks some. V, J and clone size were drawn from that table, and D and trimming were deduced from the DNA. The data contain 350,000 to 450,000 clones, about 88% of them singletons. Seattle researchers signed up patients amid active infection and tracked them longitudinally.

Sequences were obtained from peripheral blood. This TCR came from a woman in her forties with COVID-19, enrolled during active disease. The chain employs TRBV7-9 and TRBJ1-1; D is uncertain. In nucleotides, the CDR3 is TGTGCCAGCAACCCCCTGAGGTCTGTGAACACTGAAGCTTTCTTT. It is translated as CASNPLRSVNTEAFF.